A single sample is the source of the 13 T cell receptor beta chains below, sequenced in a study of CD8 T cells in Susac syndrome. The authors reverse transcribed roughly 0.5 to 1 ug RNA with random hexamers. Via MiXCR, TCRdb re-called the immunoSEQ multiplex PCR reads, giving one row per CDR3 protein. The sample has 100,000 to 150,000 distinct CDR3 sequences; roughly 76% are singletons. The material sequenced was CD8+ T cells from PBMCs. The receptors were gathered from a human donor with multiple sclerosis.

The V and J genes are TRBV20-1 and TRBJ2-5; maybe TRBD2 (6 bases). V was trimmed by 2 bases and J by 5 bases, leaving 18 bases between them. In germline, CDR1 is DFQATT, CDR2 SNEGSKA (reference sequence). CDR3 size: 15 residues. The CDR3 here is CSARIRGEVEETQYF. In DNA, the CDR3 is TGCAGTGCTAGAATCCGTGGGGAGGTTGAGGAGACCCAGTACTTC.

The J gene is TRBJ1-2, the V gene TRBV6-1; tentative D call: TRBD1 (6 bases). This CDR3 contains 14 residues. The V end was cut by 5 bases, the J end by 3 bases, with 13 bases between. Germline CDR1 reads MNHNS; CDR2 reads SASEGT. The CDR3 coding sequence is TGTGCCAGCAGTAACAGGGAATTGGACTATGGCTACACCTTC. Amino acid sequence: CASSNRELDYGYTF.

The DNA for the CDR3 is TGTGCCAGCAGTTCAATCCAACTAGTTTCCTACAATGAGCAGTTCTTC. It codes for CASSSIQLVSYNEQFF. This chain connects TRBV6-2 or TRBV6-3 to TRBJ2-1, with TRBD2 as a possible D gene (5 bases). In germline, CDR1 is MNHEY, CDR2 SVGEGT. The CDR3 length is 16 residues. Trimming pared 4 bases from V and 1 base from J, leaving 14 bases between.

This clonotype has just one count. This rearrangement joins TRBV15 to TRBJ2-3; 10 bases match TRBD2. Looked up from germline, CDR1 is LNHNV and CDR2 is YYDKDF (reference sequence). The V and J ends lost 3 bases and 4 bases, in that order; junction bases with no gene match: 13. This CDR3 is built from 18 residues. This CDR3 reads CATSSPIRAGGPADTQYF. The CDR3 nucleotides read TGTGCCACCAGCAGTCCTATCAGAGCGGGGGGGCCTGCAGATACGCAGTATTTT.

The chain is built from TRBV7-2 and TRBJ2-1, with D perhaps matching TRBD2 (5 bases). Germline lookup yields CDR1 SGHTA and CDR2 FQGNSA. Trimming removed 2 bases from V and 4 bases from J, with 18 bases in between. The CDR3 runs to 17 residues. The CDR3 nucleotides are TGTGCCAGCAGCTTATGGGGTGAGGGATCAGATTACAATGAGCAGTTCTTC. Protein sequence: CASSLWGEGSDYNEQFF.

The chain links TRBV11-2 to TRBJ2-1; D uncertain. There are 14 residues in the CDR3. CDR1 is SGHAT, CDR2 FQNNGV, per germline. Trimming removed 5 bases from V and 0 bases from J, with 8 bases in between. The chain's CDR3 is CASSSVSSYNEQFF. DNA for the CDR3: TGTGCCAGCAGCAGTGTTAGCTCCTACAATGAGCAGTTCTTC.

The rearrangement uses TRBV19 and TRBJ2-5; 12 bases map to TRBD2. With V trimmed by 2 bases and J by 5 bases, 9 bases remained unmatched. The length of the CDR3 is 17 residues. Looked up from germline, CDR1 is LNHDA and CDR2 is SQIVND (reference sequence). Written as DNA, the CDR3 is TGTGCCAGTAGTATACGGCTAGCGGGAGGGCCCGGGGAGACCCAGTACTTC. Its protein product is CASSIRLAGGPGETQYF.

In its sample, this clonotype was seen a few times. The V call is TRBV27, the J call TRBJ2-5, with 7 positions matching TRBD2. J gave up 1 base and V 5 bases, and 7 bases lay outside the gene matches. The CDR3 runs to 15 residues. The V gene's germline CDR1 is MNHEY and CDR2 SMNVEV (reference sequence). The CDR3 nucleotides are TGTGCCAGCAGTGTCACGTGGGGGGGCCAAGAGACCCAGTACTTC. It translates to CASSVTWGGQETQYF.

The genes are TRBV20-1 and TRBJ1-2; D is unresolved. V lost 0 bases and J lost 5, with 10 bases in between. Germline values: CDR1 DFQATT, CDR2 SNEGSKA (reference sequence). The CDR3 is 13 residues long. CDR3 DNA sequence: TGCAGTGCTAGAGATCAAGGGAATTATGGCTACACCTTC. This gives the protein CSARDQGNYGYTF.

The chain has TRBV2 and TRBJ2-7; weak D call: TRBD1 (6 bases). This CDR3 has 15 residues. The V end was cut by 2 bases, the J end by 4 bases, with 15 bases between. Germline V gene data show CDR1 as SNHLY and CDR2 as FYNNEI. The CDR3 nucleotides are TGTGCCAGCAGTGAACCCGGGACACTACTTTACGAGCAGTACGTC. Its translation is CASSEPGTLLYEQYV.

This clonotype turned up a few times. This chain links TRBV5-1 with TRBJ2-6; D possibly corresponds to TRBD2 (5 bases). Trimming removed 10 bases from V and 4 bases from J, with 15 bases in between. The CDR3 runs to 14 residues. Germline V CDR1 and CDR2: SGHRS, YFSETQ. The CDR3 region has the DNA TGCGCCTCCTTAGAGGGTCCCGGGGCCAACGTCCTGACTTTC. Its protein product is CASLEGPGANVLTF.

The rearrangement links TRBV27 to TRBJ2-3; possibly TRBD2 for D (5 bases). CDR3 length: 14 residues. The V end was cut by 3 bases, the J end by 5 bases, with 12 bases between. The germline V gene has CDR1 MNHEY and CDR2 SMNVEV (reference sequence). The CDR3 loop reads CASSFGGGLDTQYF. The CDR3 nucleotides are TGTGCCAGCAGTTTTGGAGGTGGTTTAGATACGCAGTATTTT.

This clonotype was seen more than once but under ten times. The J gene is TRBJ1-1, the V gene TRBV4-3, with 7 bases that match TRBD1. CDR1 and CDR2 (germline): LGHNA, YSLEER. The CDR3 spans 15 residues. J was trimmed by 5 bases and V by 4 bases; bases with no gene match: 10. The CDR3 loop reads CASSPRQGRATEAFF. CDR3 nucleotide sequence: TGCGCCAGCAGCCCGAGACAGGGAAGGGCGACTGAAGCTTTCTTT.